This TCR beta chain is from a study of shared clonotypes between healthy human individuals. On the study more broadly: Samples came from a couple of female and a few male donors aged 18 to 49. CD4 naive cells filled three plates per donor, CD4 memory three, CD8 naive two and CD8 memory one. Points from the study as a whole: Rarefaction demonstrated incomplete sorted-subset sequencing despite large depth.

This clone was detected only a few times. Antigen: not known. TCRdb's table, derived via immunoSEQ multiplex PCR, lists solely in-frame clones and lacks some. The data hold 100,000 to 120,000 clones, with roughly 70% observed a single time. The source material was memory CD8+ T cells sorted from blood. Subset meaning: CD45RO+ cells pooled with CCR7-negative TemRA cells. This clonotype was sampled from a young woman in good health.

CDR3 in DNA: TGTGCCAGCAGTACCCGGGTGGGCAGTCTCATGAGCTACACCTTC. Its translation: CASSTRVGSLMSYTF. The chain combines TRBV6-6 with TRBJ1-2; D gene uncertain. Germline V gives CDR1 MNHNY, CDR2 SVGAGI (reference sequence). CDR3 length: 15 amino acids. Between the trimmed V and J ends, which lost 5 bases and 9 bases, there was a span of 22 bases.